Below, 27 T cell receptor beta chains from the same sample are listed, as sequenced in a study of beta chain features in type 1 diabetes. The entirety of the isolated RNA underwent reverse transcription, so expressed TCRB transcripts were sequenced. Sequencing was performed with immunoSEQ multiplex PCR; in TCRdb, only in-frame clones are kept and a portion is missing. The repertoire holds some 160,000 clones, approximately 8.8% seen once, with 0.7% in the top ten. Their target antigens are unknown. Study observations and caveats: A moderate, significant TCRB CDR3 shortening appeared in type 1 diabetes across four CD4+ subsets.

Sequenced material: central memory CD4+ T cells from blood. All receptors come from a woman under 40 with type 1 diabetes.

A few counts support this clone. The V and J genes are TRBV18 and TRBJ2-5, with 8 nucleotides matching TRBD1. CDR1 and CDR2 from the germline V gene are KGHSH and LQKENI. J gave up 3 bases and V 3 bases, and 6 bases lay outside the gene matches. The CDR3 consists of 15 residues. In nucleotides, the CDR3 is TGTGCCAGCTCACCGAATAGACAGGGGAAAGAGACCCAGTACTTC. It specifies CASSPNRQGKETQYF.

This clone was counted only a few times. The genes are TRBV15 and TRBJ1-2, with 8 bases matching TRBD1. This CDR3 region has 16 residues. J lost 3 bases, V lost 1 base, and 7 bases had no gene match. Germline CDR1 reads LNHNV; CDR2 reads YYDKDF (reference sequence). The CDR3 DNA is TGTGCCACCAGCAGAGGGGAGTCACAGGGGGACTATGGCTACACCTTC. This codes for CATSRGESQGDYGYTF.

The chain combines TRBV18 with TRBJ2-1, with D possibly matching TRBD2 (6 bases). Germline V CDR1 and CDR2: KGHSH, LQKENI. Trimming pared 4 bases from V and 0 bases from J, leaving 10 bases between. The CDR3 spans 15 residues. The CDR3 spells CASSLGLLSYNEQFF. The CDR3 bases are TGTGCCAGCTCACTAGGACTACTCTCCTACAATGAGCAGTTCTTC.

CDR3 coding DNA: TGTGCCAGCAGCCAAACAGCGGGCTGGTCTGGGGCCAACGTCCTGACTTTC. It encodes CASSQTAGWSGANVLTF. The rearrangement joins TRBV9 to TRBJ2-6, with D possibly being TRBD2 (6 bases). This CDR3 has 17 amino acids. Germline values: CDR1 SGDLS, CDR2 YYNGEE. Trimming took off 4 bases at V and 1 base at J, with 15 bases between the two ends.

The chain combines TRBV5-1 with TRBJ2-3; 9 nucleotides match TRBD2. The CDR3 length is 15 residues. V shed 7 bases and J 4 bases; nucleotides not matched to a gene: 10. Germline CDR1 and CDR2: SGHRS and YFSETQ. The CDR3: CASGELAGASDTQYF. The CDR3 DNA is TGCGCCAGCGGGGAACTAGCGGGTGCCTCAGATACGCAGTATTTT.

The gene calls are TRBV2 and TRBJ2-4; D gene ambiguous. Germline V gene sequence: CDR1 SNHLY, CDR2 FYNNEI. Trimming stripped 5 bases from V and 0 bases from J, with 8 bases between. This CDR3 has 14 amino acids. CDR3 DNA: TGTGCCAGCAGTACCCTAGGAGCCAAAAACATTCAGTACTTC. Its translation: CASSTLGAKNIQYF.

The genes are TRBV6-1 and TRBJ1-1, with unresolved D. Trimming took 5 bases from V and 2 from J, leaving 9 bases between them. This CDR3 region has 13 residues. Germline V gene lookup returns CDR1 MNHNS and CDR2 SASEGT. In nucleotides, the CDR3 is TGTGCCAGCAGTTCCCAGGCCAACACTGAAGCTTTCTTT. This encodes CASSSQANTEAFF.

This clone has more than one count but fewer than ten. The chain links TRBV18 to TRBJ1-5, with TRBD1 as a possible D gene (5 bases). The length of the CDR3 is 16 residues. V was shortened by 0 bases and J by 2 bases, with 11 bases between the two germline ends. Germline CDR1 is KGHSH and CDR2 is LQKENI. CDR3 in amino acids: CASSPPGGGGNQPQHF. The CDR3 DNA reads TGTGCCAGCTCACCACCGGGGGGGGGAGGCAATCAGCCCCAGCATTTT.

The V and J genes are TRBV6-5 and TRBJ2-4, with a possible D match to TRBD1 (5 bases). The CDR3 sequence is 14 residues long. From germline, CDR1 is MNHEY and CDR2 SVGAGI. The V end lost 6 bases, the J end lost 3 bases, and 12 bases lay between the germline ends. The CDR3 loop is CASRHRQNKNIQYF. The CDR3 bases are TGTGCCAGCAGACATCGACAGAACAAAAACATTCAGTACTTC.

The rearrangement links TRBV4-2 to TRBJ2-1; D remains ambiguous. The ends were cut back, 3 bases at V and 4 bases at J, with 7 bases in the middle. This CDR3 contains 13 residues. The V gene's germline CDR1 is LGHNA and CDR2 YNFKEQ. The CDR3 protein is CASSHPVYNEQFF. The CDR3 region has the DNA TGTGCCAGCAGCCATCCAGTGTACAATGAGCAGTTCTTC.

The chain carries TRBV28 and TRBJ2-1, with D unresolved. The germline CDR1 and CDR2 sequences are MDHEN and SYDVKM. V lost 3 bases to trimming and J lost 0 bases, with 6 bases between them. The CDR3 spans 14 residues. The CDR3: CASSFLSSYNEQFF. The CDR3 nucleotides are TGTGCCAGCAGTTTCTTGAGCTCCTACAATGAGCAGTTCTTC.

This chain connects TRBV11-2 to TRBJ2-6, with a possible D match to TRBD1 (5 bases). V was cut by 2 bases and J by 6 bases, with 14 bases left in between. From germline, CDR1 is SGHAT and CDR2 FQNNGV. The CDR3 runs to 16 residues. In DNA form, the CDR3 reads TGTGCCAGCAGCTTAAAGGGGTTAGATTCGGCCAACGTCCTGACTTTC. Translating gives CASSLKGLDSANVLTF.

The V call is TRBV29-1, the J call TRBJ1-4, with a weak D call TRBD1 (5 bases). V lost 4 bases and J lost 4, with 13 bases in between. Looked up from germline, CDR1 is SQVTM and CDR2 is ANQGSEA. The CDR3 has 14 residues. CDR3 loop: CSVGGAGHNEKLFF. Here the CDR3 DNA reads TGCAGCGTTGGAGGCGCAGGGCATAATGAAAAACTGTTTTTT.

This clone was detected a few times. As DNA, the CDR3 is TGTGCCAGCAGCTCCGCGGGCACTGAAGCTTTCTTT. It yields the protein CASSSAGTEAFF. The chain is built from TRBV7-3 and TRBJ1-1; D not resolved. This CDR3 region has 12 residues. Germline V gene lookup returns CDR1 SGHTA and CDR2 FQGTGA. V was shortened by 4 bases and J by 4 bases, with 7 bases between the two germline ends.

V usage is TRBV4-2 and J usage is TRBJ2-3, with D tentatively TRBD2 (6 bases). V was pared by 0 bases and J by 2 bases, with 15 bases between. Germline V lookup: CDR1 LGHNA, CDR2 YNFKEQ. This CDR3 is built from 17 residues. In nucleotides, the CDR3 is TGTGCCAGCAGCCAAGAAGGCCGGGACTCTTACACAGATACGCAGTATTTT. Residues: CASSQEGRDSYTDTQYF.

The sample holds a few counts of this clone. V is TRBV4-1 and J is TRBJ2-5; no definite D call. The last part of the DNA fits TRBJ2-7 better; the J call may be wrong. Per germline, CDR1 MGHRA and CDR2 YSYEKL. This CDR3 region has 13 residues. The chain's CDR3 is CASSQVLNYEQYF. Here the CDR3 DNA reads TGCGCCAGCAGCCAAGTTTTGAACTACGAGCAGTACTTC.

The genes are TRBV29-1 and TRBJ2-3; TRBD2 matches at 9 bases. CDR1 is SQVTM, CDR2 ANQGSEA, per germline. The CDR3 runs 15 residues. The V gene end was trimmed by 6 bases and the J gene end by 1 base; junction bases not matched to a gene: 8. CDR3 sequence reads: CSVGIRLAGTDTQYF. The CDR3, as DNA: TGCAGCGTAGGAATCCGACTAGCGGGCACAGATACGCAGTATTTT.

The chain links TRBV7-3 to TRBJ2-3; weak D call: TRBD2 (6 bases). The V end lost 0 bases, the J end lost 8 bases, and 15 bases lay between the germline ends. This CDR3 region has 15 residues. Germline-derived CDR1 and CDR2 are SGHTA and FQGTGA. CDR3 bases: TGTGCCAGCAGCTTAACGGGAGCGTCGGGGGTTACGCAGTATTTT. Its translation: CASSLTGASGVTQYF. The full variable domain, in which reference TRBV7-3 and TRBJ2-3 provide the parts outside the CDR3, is GAGVSQTPSNKVTEKGKYVELRCDPISGHTALYWYRQSLGQGPEFLIYFQGTGAADDSGLPNDRFFAVRPEGSVSTLKIQRTERGDSAVYLCASSLTGASGVTQYFGPGTRLTVL.

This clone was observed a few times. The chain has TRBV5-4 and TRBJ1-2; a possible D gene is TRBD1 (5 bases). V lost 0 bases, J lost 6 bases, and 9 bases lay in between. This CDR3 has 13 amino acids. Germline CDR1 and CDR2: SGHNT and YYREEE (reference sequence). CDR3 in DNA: TGTGCCAGCAGCTTGGAGGGGCCGGATGGCTACACCTTC. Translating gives CASSLEGPDGYTF.

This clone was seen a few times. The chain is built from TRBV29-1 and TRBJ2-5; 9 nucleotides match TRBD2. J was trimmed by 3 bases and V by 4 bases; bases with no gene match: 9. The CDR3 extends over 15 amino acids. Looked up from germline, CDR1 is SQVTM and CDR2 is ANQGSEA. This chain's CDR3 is CSVGEAGGPKETQYF. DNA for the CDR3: TGCAGCGTTGGAGAGGCGGGAGGGCCTAAAGAGACCCAGTACTTC.

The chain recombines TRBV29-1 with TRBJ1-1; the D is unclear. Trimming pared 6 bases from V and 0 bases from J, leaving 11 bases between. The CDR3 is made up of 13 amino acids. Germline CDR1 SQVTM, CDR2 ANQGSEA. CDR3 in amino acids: CSVYTDMNTEAFF. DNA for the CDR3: TGCAGCGTATATACAGATATGAACACTGAAGCTTTCTTT.

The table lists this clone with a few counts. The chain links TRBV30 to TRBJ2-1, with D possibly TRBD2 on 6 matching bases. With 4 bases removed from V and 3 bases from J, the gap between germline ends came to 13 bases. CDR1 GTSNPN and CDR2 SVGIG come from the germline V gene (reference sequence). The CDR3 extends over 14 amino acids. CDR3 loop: CAWTVRGLYNEQFF. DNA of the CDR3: TGTGCCTGGACCGTAAGGGGACTCTACAATGAGCAGTTCTTC.

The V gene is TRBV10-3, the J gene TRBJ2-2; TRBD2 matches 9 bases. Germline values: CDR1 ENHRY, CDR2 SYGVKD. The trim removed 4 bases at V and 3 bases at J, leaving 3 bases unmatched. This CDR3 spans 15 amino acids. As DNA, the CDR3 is TGTGCCATCAGTGGTAGCGGGAGTTACACCGGGGAGCTGTTTTTT. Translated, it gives CAISGSGSYTGELFF.

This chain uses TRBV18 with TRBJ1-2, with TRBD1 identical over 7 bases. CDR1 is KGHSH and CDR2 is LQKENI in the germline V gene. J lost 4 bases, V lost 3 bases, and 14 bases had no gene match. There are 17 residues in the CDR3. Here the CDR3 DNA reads TGTGCCAGCTCACCGCCTGACAGGGCCTATGGGTCCTATGGCTACACCTTC. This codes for CASSPPDRAYGSYGYTF.

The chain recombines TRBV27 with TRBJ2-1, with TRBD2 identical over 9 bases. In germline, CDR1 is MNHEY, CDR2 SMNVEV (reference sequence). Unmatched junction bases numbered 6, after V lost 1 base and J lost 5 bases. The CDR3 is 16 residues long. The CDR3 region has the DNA TGTGCCAGCAGTTTATTGGGGGGACTAGCTGACAATGAGCAGTTCTTC. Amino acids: CASSLLGGLADNEQFF.

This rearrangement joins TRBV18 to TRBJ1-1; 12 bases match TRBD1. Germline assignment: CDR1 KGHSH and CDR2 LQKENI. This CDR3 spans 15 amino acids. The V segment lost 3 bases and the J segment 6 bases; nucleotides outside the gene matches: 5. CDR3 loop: CASSPGQGASAEAFF. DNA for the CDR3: TGTGCCAGCTCACCGGGACAGGGGGCGTCCGCTGAAGCTTTCTTT.

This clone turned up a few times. For the CDR3, the DNA is TGCAGCGTTGGCTGGGGGCAGGGGGCTGGTCAGCCCCAGCATTTT. It translates to CSVGWGQGAGQPQHF. The J gene is TRBJ1-5, the V gene TRBV29-1; 8 nucleotides align to TRBD1. The junction had 11 bases not matched to a gene; V was cut back by 4 bases and J by 6 bases. In germline, CDR1 is SQVTM, CDR2 ANQGSEA. The CDR3 contains 15 residues. The whole variable domain, filled in from reference TRBV29-1 and TRBJ1-5, reads SAVISQKPSRDICQRGTSLTIQCQVDSQVTMMFWYRQQPGQSLTLIATANQGSEATYESGFVIDKFPISRPNLTFSTLTVSNMSPEDSSIYLCSVGWGQGAGQPQHFGDGTRLSIL.